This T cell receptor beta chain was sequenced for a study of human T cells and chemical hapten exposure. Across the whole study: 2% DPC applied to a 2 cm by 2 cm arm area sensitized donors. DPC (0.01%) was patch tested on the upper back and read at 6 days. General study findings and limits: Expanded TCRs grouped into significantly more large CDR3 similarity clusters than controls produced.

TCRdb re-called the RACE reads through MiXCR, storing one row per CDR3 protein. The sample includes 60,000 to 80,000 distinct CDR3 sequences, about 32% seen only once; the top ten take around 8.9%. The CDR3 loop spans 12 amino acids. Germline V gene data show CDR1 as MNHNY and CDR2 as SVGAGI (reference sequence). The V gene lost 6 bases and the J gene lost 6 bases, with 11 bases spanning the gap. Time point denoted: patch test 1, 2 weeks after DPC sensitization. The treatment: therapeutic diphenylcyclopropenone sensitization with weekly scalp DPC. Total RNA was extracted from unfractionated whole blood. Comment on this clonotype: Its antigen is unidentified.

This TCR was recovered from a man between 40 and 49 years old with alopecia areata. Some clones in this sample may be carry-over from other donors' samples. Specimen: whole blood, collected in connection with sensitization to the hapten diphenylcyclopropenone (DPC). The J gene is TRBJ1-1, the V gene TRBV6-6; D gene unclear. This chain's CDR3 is CASRTLTAEAFF. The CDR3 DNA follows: TGTGCCAGCAGGACGTTAACCGCTGAAGCTTTCTTT.